The clone carrying this TCR beta chain came up a few times. There are 16 residues in the CDR3. The entry originates in a study of blood T cell repertoires in COVID-19. About the research overall: Sample material is recorded as cDNA or gDNA derived from T cells, B-cell-depleted T cells, or PBMCs.

Libraries were prepared by immunoSEQ multiplex PCR; TCRdb keeps only in-frame clonotypes and omits some of them. Of roughly 150,000 clones in the sample, about four fifths were seen once. This receptor was obtained from a man between 60 and 70 years old with acute or convalescent COVID-19. Sequencing was carried out using peripheral blood. The J gene is TRBJ2-1, the V gene TRBV21-1; whether TRBD2, the table's D call, matches the DNA was not checked. TRBV21-1 is noted as a pseudogene. CDR3 sequence: CASRPTGEGAYNEQFF. The DNA for the CDR3 is TGTGCCAGCAGGCCGACGGGGGAGGGCGCCTACAATGAGCAGTTCTTC.